This is a list of T cell receptor beta chains from one sample in a study of blood T cell repertoires in COVID-19. Only in-frame clones appear in the TCRdb table, and some are missing; sequencing was by immunoSEQ multiplex PCR. The repertoire holds approximately 330,000 clones, with around 90% as singletons. The sample comprised peripheral blood. The receptors derive from a woman aged 35 to 49 with COVID-19, enrolled during active disease. The CDR3 runs from the conserved cysteine through the conserved F or W. A D gene is named only where the DNA matches it firmly. A row's size may be missing; if present it is once, few, many or a size class.

V gene: TRBV9; D gene: TRBD1; clone size: NA; J gene: TRBJ2-2; CDR3 DNA: TGTGCCAGCAGCGTAGCAGGGGGCAGTGGCGGGGAGCTGTTTTTT; CDR3 protein: CASSVAGGSGGELFF
V gene: TRBV7-2; D gene: NA; clone size: NA; J gene: TRBJ1-6; CDR3 DNA: TGTGCCAGCAGCTCCGTCGGCAGGGGCGATTCACCCCTCCACTTT; CDR3 protein: CASSSVGRGDSPLHF
V gene: TRBV29-1; D gene: NA; clone size: NA; J gene: TRBJ1-1; CDR3 DNA: TGCAGCGTGGGCCGGAACACTGAAGCTTTCTTT; CDR3 protein: CSVGRNTEAFF
V gene: TRBV27; D gene: TRBD2; clone size: NA; J gene: TRBJ2-3; CDR3 DNA: TGTGCCAGCAGTCCCCGGACTAGCGGGAGGTGGATCCCTGATACGCAGTATTTT; CDR3 protein: CASSPRTSGRWIPDTQYF
V gene: TRBV11-1; D gene: NA; clone size: NA; J gene: TRBJ1-2; CDR3 DNA: TGTGCCAGCAGCTTAGTAGGACAGTCCTATGGCTACACCTTC; CDR3 protein: CASSLVGQSYGYTF
V gene: TRBV18; D gene: TRBD1; clone size: NA; J gene: TRBJ1-1; CDR3 DNA: TGTGCCAGCTCAAGTTCCGGGACAGGGTTATTGAACACTGAAGCTTTCTTT; CDR3 protein: CASSSSGTGLLNTEAFF
V gene: TRBV27; D gene: NA; clone size: NA; J gene: TRBJ2-3; CDR3 DNA: TGTGCCAGCACCCCTTTTGGGCAAGGGGCCACAGATACGCAGTATTTT; CDR3 protein: CASTPFGQGATDTQYF
V gene: TRBV6-5; D gene: NA; clone size: few; J gene: TRBJ2-7; CDR3 DNA: TGTGCCAGCTGGGCTAGCGCCACCTACGAGCAGTACTTC; CDR3 protein: CASWASATYEQYF
V gene: TRBV28; D gene: NA; clone size: NA; J gene: TRBJ1-3; CDR3 DNA: TGTGCCAGCAGTTCACAGGGAAGTGGGCCTCCCTCTGGAAACACCATATATTTT; CDR3 protein: CASSSQGSGPPSGNTIYF
V gene: TRBV28; D gene: TRBD1; clone size: NA; J gene: TRBJ1-1; CDR3 DNA: TGTGCCAGCAGTAGGGGACAGGGTTCGGGGTACGCTTTCTTT; CDR3 protein: CASSRGQGSGYAFF
V gene: TRBV28; D gene: NA; clone size: NA; J gene: TRBJ2-1; CDR3 DNA: TGTGCCATCAGGGGGGGGAATGAGCAGTTCTTC; CDR3 protein: CAIRGGNEQFF
V gene: TRBV5-1; D gene: NA; clone size: NA; J gene: TRBJ1-1; CDR3 DNA: TGCGCCAGCAGCTTGCTATCGGTGAACACTGAAGCTTTCTTT; CDR3 protein: CASSLLSVNTEAFF
V gene: TRBV3-1/TRBV3-2; D gene: TRBD1; clone size: NA; J gene: TRBJ2-7; CDR3 DNA: TGTGCCAGCAGCCAAGCAAAAGGACAGGGGCTTGGCTACGAGCAGTACTTC; CDR3 protein: CASSQAKGQGLGYEQYF
V gene: TRBV7-2; D gene: TRBD1; clone size: NA; J gene: TRBJ2-7; CDR3 DNA: TGTGCCAGCAGCCCGCGGACAGGGGACTACGAGCAGTACTTC; CDR3 protein: CASSPRTGDYEQYF
V gene: TRBV5-1; D gene: TRBD2; clone size: NA; J gene: TRBJ2-1; CDR3 DNA: TGCGCCAGCAGCCTCCGGGGGGATGGCGATGAGCAGTTCTTC; CDR3 protein: CASSLRGDGDEQFF
V gene: TRBV6-5; D gene: TRBD2; clone size: NA; J gene: TRBJ2-7; CDR3 DNA: TGTGCCAGCAGTTACCTTAGCGGGAGGGCCGGAAACGAGCAGTACTTC; CDR3 protein: CASSYLSGRAGNEQYF
V gene: TRBV5-1; D gene: NA; clone size: NA; J gene: TRBJ2-2; CDR3 DNA: TGCGCCAGCAGCGCTGGACAGATCTCGAACACCGGGGAGCTGTTTTTT; CDR3 protein: CASSAGQISNTGELFF
V gene: TRBV5-4; D gene: TRBD1; clone size: once; J gene: TRBJ1-3; CDR3 DNA: TGTGCCAGCAGCTCCAGGACAGGGGCAGGAAACACCATATATTTT; CDR3 protein: CASSSRTGAGNTIYF
V gene: TRBV4-3; D gene: TRBD1; clone size: NA; J gene: TRBJ2-6; CDR3 DNA: TGCGCCAGCAGCCAAGAGGGACAGGGTTCTGGGGCCAACGTCCTGACTTTC; CDR3 protein: CASSQEGQGSGANVLTF
V gene: TRBV27; D gene: TRBD2; clone size: NA; J gene: TRBJ2-4; CDR3 DNA: TGTGCCAGCAGTTTATCCCCACTAGCGGGGGCCAAAAACATTCAGTACTTC; CDR3 protein: CASSLSPLAGAKNIQYF
V gene: TRBV5-1; D gene: NA; clone size: NA; J gene: TRBJ2-7; CDR3 DNA: TGCGCCAGCTCGGGGGACAGACTCGGTGGAGAGCAGTACTTC; CDR3 protein: CASSGDRLGGEQYF
V gene: TRBV5-6; D gene: NA; clone size: NA; J gene: TRBJ1-2; CDR3 DNA: TGTGCCAGCAGCTTGGACCCAGAGGGAACTGGCTATGGCTACACCTTC; CDR3 protein: CASSLDPEGTGYGYTF
V gene: TRBV6-2/TRBV6-3; D gene: TRBD2; clone size: NA; J gene: TRBJ2-1; CDR3 DNA: TGTGCCAGCAGCCGTACGTTACTAGCGGGAGGGCGAAGCTCCTACAATGAGCAGTTCTTC; CDR3 protein: CASSRTLLAGGRSSYNEQFF
V gene: TRBV5-4; D gene: NA; clone size: NA; J gene: TRBJ2-1; CDR3 DNA: TGTGCCAGCAGCTTTCTACGTCAAACTAGCTACAATGAGCAGTTCTTC; CDR3 protein: CASSFLRQTSYNEQFF
V gene: TRBV29-1; D gene: NA; clone size: NA; J gene: TRBJ2-3; CDR3 DNA: TGCAGCGTTGCAACCGACTTATTCACAGATACGCAGTATTTT; CDR3 protein: CSVATDLFTDTQYF
V gene: TRBV5-1; D gene: TRBD1; clone size: NA; J gene: TRBJ1-1; CDR3 DNA: TGCGCCAGCAGCCCACAGGGGGCGAGGACTGAAGCTTTCTTT; CDR3 protein: CASSPQGARTEAFF
V gene: TRBV21-1; D gene: NA; clone size: NA; J gene: TRBJ1-5; CDR3 DNA: TGTGCCAGCAGCAATTTTAAGCAGAACCGGATTCGGACAGGGCCCAATCAGCCCCAGCATTTT; CDR3 protein: CASSNFKQNRIRTGPNQPQHF
V gene: TRBV10-3; D gene: TRBD1; clone size: NA; J gene: TRBJ1-1; CDR3 DNA: TGTGCCATCAGGGGGACAGAGAACACTGAAGCTTTCTTT; CDR3 protein: CAIRGTENTEAFF
V gene: TRBV23-1; D gene: NA; clone size: NA; J gene: TRBJ1-2; CDR3 DNA: TGCGCCAGCAGTCAATCCTCGGGCTACACCTTC; CDR3 protein: CASSQSSGYTF
V gene: TRBV28; D gene: TRBD1; clone size: NA; J gene: TRBJ1-4; CDR3 DNA: TGTGCCAGCAGTCCGGGACAGGGACTCCAGCAATGGGAAAAACTGTTTTTT; CDR3 protein: CASSPGQGLQQWEKLFF
V gene: TRBV29-1; D gene: TRBD1; clone size: once; J gene: TRBJ2-1; CDR3 DNA: TGCAGCGTTTATCCGGGACAGGATTACAATGAGCAGTTCTTC; CDR3 protein: CSVYPGQDYNEQFF
V gene: TRBV6-5; D gene: TRBD1; clone size: NA; J gene: TRBJ2-2; CDR3 DNA: TGCGCCAGTTACAGGGGAGAGAGGACCGGGGAGCTGTTTTTT; CDR3 protein: CASYRGERTGELFF
V gene: TRBV19; D gene: TRBD1; clone size: NA; J gene: TRBJ1-1; CDR3 DNA: TGTGCCAGTAGACCCAGTTGGGGACAGATGAACACTGAAGCTTTCTTT; CDR3 protein: CASRPSWGQMNTEAFF
V gene: TRBV4-1; D gene: TRBD1; clone size: NA; J gene: TRBJ2-3; CDR3 DNA: TGCGCCAGCAGCCAAGATGAGACTAAGGGGGCCACAGATACGCAGTATTTT; CDR3 protein: CASSQDETKGATDTQYF
V gene: TRBV27; D gene: NA; clone size: NA; J gene: TRBJ1-4; CDR3 DNA: TGTGCCAGCAGTTCCCTTGGGGGGGCTTCTAATGAAAAACTGTTTTTT; CDR3 protein: CASSSLGGASNEKLFF
V gene: TRBV28; D gene: TRBD1; clone size: NA; J gene: TRBJ1-3; CDR3 DNA: TGTGCCAGCAGTCCCCCGGGACAGGAGTCTGGAAACACCATATATTTT; CDR3 protein: CASSPPGQESGNTIYF
V gene: TRBV5-6; D gene: NA; clone size: NA; J gene: TRBJ2-3; CDR3 DNA: TGTGCCAGCAGCTTGGAACAACTCGGGACAGATACGCAGTATTTT; CDR3 protein: CASSLEQLGTDTQYF
V gene: TRBV29-1; D gene: NA; clone size: NA; J gene: TRBJ2-7; CDR3 DNA: TGCAGCGTGCCCCGGGACGAGCAGTACTTC; CDR3 protein: CSVPRDEQYF
V gene: TRBV18; D gene: NA; clone size: NA; J gene: TRBJ2-2; CDR3 DNA: TGTGCCAGCTCACCAGACAGGCTAGACCTGTTTTCGGACACCGGGGAGCTGTTTTTT; CDR3 protein: CASSPDRLDLFSDTGELFF
V gene: TRBV27; D gene: TRBD2; clone size: NA; J gene: TRBJ2-7; CDR3 DNA: TGTGCCAGCAGGGGTGGGACTAGCGGGAGTGGGGCCTACGAGCAGTACTTC; CDR3 protein: CASRGGTSGSGAYEQYF
V gene: TRBV18; D gene: TRBD2; clone size: NA; J gene: TRBJ2-3; CDR3 DNA: TGTGCCAGCTCACCCCGGACTAGCGGGACGACCTGGGGCACAGATACGCAGTATTTT; CDR3 protein: CASSPRTSGTTWGTDTQYF
V gene: TRBV9; D gene: NA; clone size: NA; J gene: TRBJ2-7; CDR3 DNA: TGTGCCAGCAGCGTGGGGTCAGGGGCGCCTACGTTCTACGAGCAGTACTTC; CDR3 protein: CASSVGSGAPTFYEQYF
V gene: TRBV28; D gene: TRBD2; clone size: NA; J gene: TRBJ2-1; CDR3 DNA: TGTGCCAGCAGTTTAAGGCTAGCGGGAGGGGATTTGGGCAATGAGCAGTTCTTC; CDR3 protein: CASSLRLAGGDLGNEQFF
V gene: TRBV12-3/TRBV12-4; D gene: NA; clone size: NA; J gene: TRBJ2-7; CDR3 DNA: TGTGCCAGCAGTTTTGCAGGGACCTACGAGCAGTACTTC; CDR3 protein: CASSFAGTYEQYF
V gene: TRBV5-1; D gene: TRBD1; clone size: NA; J gene: TRBJ1-1; CDR3 DNA: TGCGCCAGCAGCTCAACAGGGGACAGAATACACCTGAACACTGAAGCTTTCTTT; CDR3 protein: CASSSTGDRIHLNTEAFF
V gene: TRBV5-1; D gene: NA; clone size: NA; J gene: TRBJ2-1; CDR3 DNA: TGCGCCAGCCCGGTGGGGGGACGGAACGCCAATGAGCAGTTCTTC; CDR3 protein: CASPVGGRNANEQFF
V gene: TRBV19; D gene: NA; clone size: NA; J gene: TRBJ2-1; CDR3 DNA: TGTGCCAGTAGTATAGGGCTAGCCCGTCCACACAATGAGCAGTTCTTC; CDR3 protein: CASSIGLARPHNEQFF
V gene: TRBV19; D gene: NA; clone size: NA; J gene: TRBJ2-1; CDR3 DNA: TGTGCCAGTAGCCAACATAAAGGCCAGCTGGAGGGTGAGCAGTTCTTC; CDR3 protein: CASSQHKGQLEGEQFF
V gene: TRBV5-1; D gene: TRBD2; clone size: NA; J gene: TRBJ2-2; CDR3 DNA: TGCGCCAGCAGCTTAGAGACTAGCGGGTTTGGAAACACCGGGGAGCTGTTTTTT; CDR3 protein: CASSLETSGFGNTGELFF
V gene: TRBV6-6; D gene: NA; clone size: NA; J gene: TRBJ1-2; CDR3 DNA: TGTGCCAGCAGCCCCGGGAGGGGCGCATCCTACTATGGCTACACCTTC; CDR3 protein: CASSPGRGASYYGYTF
V gene: TRBV5-1; D gene: NA; clone size: NA; J gene: TRBJ1-1; CDR3 DNA: TGCGCCAGCAGCTTGGCAGGGGCGGACACTGAAGCTTTCTTT; CDR3 protein: CASSLAGADTEAFF
V gene: TRBV27; D gene: NA; clone size: NA; J gene: TRBJ1-4; CDR3 DNA: TGTGCCAGCAGTCACCGACAGCCTGCAACTAATGAAAAACTGTTTTTT; CDR3 protein: CASSHRQPATNEKLFF
V gene: TRBV30; D gene: NA; clone size: NA; J gene: TRBJ1-5; CDR3 DNA: TGTGCCTGGAGTGTCGGAGGGGATCAGCCCCAGCATTTT; CDR3 protein: CAWSVGGDQPQHF
V gene: TRBV11-3; D gene: TRBD1; clone size: NA; J gene: TRBJ2-7; CDR3 DNA: TGTGCCAGCAGCCCGGGACAGGGAAGATCGTACGAGCAGTACTTC; CDR3 protein: CASSPGQGRSYEQYF
V gene: TRBV5-1; D gene: NA; clone size: NA; J gene: TRBJ2-2; CDR3 DNA: TGCGCCAGCGGCCGGGATATTACCGGGGAGCTGTTTTTT; CDR3 protein: CASGRDITGELFF
V gene: TRBV9; D gene: TRBD1; clone size: NA; J gene: TRBJ2-1; CDR3 DNA: TGTGCCAGCAGCGTAGATGCGGGACAGGGATATTTCCATGAGCAGTTCTTC; CDR3 protein: CASSVDAGQGYFHEQFF
V gene: TRBV18; D gene: TRBD1; clone size: NA; J gene: TRBJ1-1; CDR3 DNA: TGTGCCAGCTCACTCCGGGACAGTAACACTGAAGCTTTCTTT; CDR3 protein: CASSLRDSNTEAFF
V gene: TRBV6-5; D gene: NA; clone size: NA; J gene: TRBJ2-1; CDR3 DNA: TGTGCCAGCAGTTACTCTAGCGGCTCCTACAATGAGCAGTTCTTC; CDR3 protein: CASSYSSGSYNEQFF
V gene: TRBV5-1; D gene: NA; clone size: NA; J gene: TRBJ2-1; CDR3 DNA: TGCGCCAGCAGCATCCGTAGCATCCTACCGTACAATGAGCAGTTCTTC; CDR3 protein: CASSIRSILPYNEQFF
V gene: TRBV5-5; D gene: NA; clone size: NA; J gene: TRBJ1-4; CDR3 DNA: TGTGCCAGCAGCTTGACGGGATGGAATGAAAAACTGTTTTTT; CDR3 protein: CASSLTGWNEKLFF